This entry lists 21 T cell receptor beta chains sequenced from one sample in a study of T cell repertoires in cytomegalovirus infection. A single record per CDR3 protein comes from TCRdb applying MiXCR to the reads. The sample holds tens of thousands of distinct CDR3 sequences; roughly 28% are singletons and the top ten take 45% to 65%. Antigen specificity for these receptors is unknown. The specimen comprised CD8+ T cells from cultured PBMCs, sampled from culture after CMV antigen stimulation. These receptors were collected from a human donor in good health (CMV status not recorded). Some clones in this sample may be carry-over from other donors' samples.

Concerning this clonotype itself: The CDR3 ends on some other residue instead of the conserved phenylalanine or tryptophan, so this is likely a read error. This chain uses TRBV29-1 with TRBJ2-7; 9 bases are a match to TRBD2. This CDR3 has 16 amino acids. In germline, CDR1 is SQVTM, CDR2 ANQGSEA. The junction had 6 bases not matched to a gene; V was cut back by 0 bases and J by 0 bases. The CDR3 DNA follows: TGCAGCGTTGAAGATCCCTCTAGCGGGGCCTCCTACGAGCAGTACTCC. Amino acids: CSVEDPSSGASYEQYS.

This clonotype was seen only a few times. The J gene is TRBJ1-2, the V gene TRBV5-1, with 8 bases identical to TRBD1. Germline lookup yields CDR1 SGHRS and CDR2 YFSETQ. This CDR3 contains 14 residues. V lost 4 bases and J lost 4; bases outside the gene matches: 6. The CDR3 sequence: CASSGTGGSYGYTF. CDR3 in DNA: TGCGCCAGCAGCGGTACAGGGGGTTCCTATGGCTACACCTTC.

This clonotype was detected ten times or more. The rearrangement joins TRBV7-8 to TRBJ2-3, with TRBD2 identical over 10 bases. The CDR3 length is 16 residues. V trimming: 5 bases; J trimming: 5 bases; junction bases outside the gene matches: 10. Germline V gene data show CDR1 as SGHVS and CDR2 as FQNEAQ. As DNA, the CDR3 is TGTGCCAGCAGCGTGTTACTAGCGGGAATTGGAGATACGCAGTATTTT. It codes for CASSVLLAGIGDTQYF.

The chain uses TRBV7-9 and TRBJ2-3; 7 bases map to TRBD2. Per germline, CDR1 SEHNR and CDR2 FQNEAQ (reference sequence). Unmatched junction bases numbered 4, after V lost 2 bases and J lost 2 bases. CDR3 length: 15 residues. The CDR3 coding sequence is TGTGCCAGCAGCTTACCGGGGGGTTCCACAGATACGCAGTATTTT. Translation: CASSLPGGSTDTQYF.

This clonotype has more than one count but fewer than ten. This rearrangement joins TRBV19 to TRBJ2-3; D may be TRBD1 or TRBD2 (5 bases each). This CDR3 is 12 amino acids long. V shed 5 bases and J shed 7 bases, with 10 bases lying between them. Germline CDR1 LNHDA, CDR2 SQIVND (reference sequence). CDR3 amino acids: CASSGRDHTQYF. CDR3 DNA sequence: TGTGCCAGTAGTGGCCGGGACCATACGCAGTATTTT.

The chain combines TRBV6-2 or TRBV6-3 with TRBJ2-1; the D gene is possibly TRBD2 (6 bases). Germline lookup yields CDR1 MNHEY and CDR2 SVGEGT. CDR3 length: 17 residues. V was shortened by 6 bases and J by 4 bases, with 22 bases between the two germline ends. This CDR3 reads CASSQLLLGGLYNEQFF. The CDR3 DNA is TGTGCCAGCAGCCAACTCCTTCTAGGAGGGTTGTACAATGAGCAGTTCTTC.

J is TRBJ2-5 and V is TRBV27, with TRBD2 matching 10 bases. This CDR3 is built from 18 residues. Germline V CDR1 and CDR2: MNHEY, SMNVEV (reference sequence). V lost 0 bases and J lost 4; bases outside the gene matches: 11. The CDR3 loop is CASSLSKGASGSGETQYF. CDR3 bases: TGTGCCAGCAGTTTATCGAAGGGGGCTAGCGGGAGTGGAGAGACCCAGTACTTC.

This clonotype was counted a single time. The chain is built from TRBV27 and TRBJ2-1; D uncertain. The CDR3 spans 15 residues. The germline V gene encodes CDR1 MNHEY and CDR2 SMNVEV (reference sequence). The V gene lost 4 bases and the J gene lost 1 base, with 11 bases spanning the gap. For the CDR3, the DNA is TGTGCCAGCAGTTCCCGGACCGGTTCCTACAATGAGCAGTTCTTC. Protein sequence: CASSSRTGSYNEQFF.

This clonotype was seen a handful of times. The chain couples TRBV5-1 to TRBJ2-5, with a weak D call TRBD1 (5 bases). The CDR3 has 15 residues. The germline gives CDR1 SGHRS, CDR2 YFSETQ. The V end was cut by 0 bases, the J end by 2 bases, with 11 bases between. The CDR3 DNA sequence: TGCGCCAGCAGCTTGGATGGCAGGGAACAAGAGACCCAGTACTTC. Translated, it gives CASSLDGREQETQYF.

The genes are TRBV29-1 and TRBJ2-7; no reliable D call. V was trimmed by 4 bases and J by 0 bases, leaving 4 bases between them. The germline gives CDR1 SQVTM, CDR2 ANQGSEA. There are 11 residues in the CDR3. The CDR3 sequence: CSVALSYEQYF. The DNA for the CDR3 is TGCAGCGTTGCCCTCTCCTACGAGCAGTACTTC.

This clonotype was seen only once. This may be a read error, as it is one base from a much larger clone. The chain has TRBV7-6 and TRBJ2-3; 7 positions match TRBD2. Germline V gene data show CDR1 as SGHVS and CDR2 as FNYEAQ. The length of the CDR3 is 17 residues. CDR3 bases: TGTGCCGGCAGCCTCACAGCGGGACCCGCTAGCACAGATACGCAGTATTTT. Translated, it gives CAGSLTAGPASTDTQYF.

The V gene is TRBV5-4, the J gene TRBJ2-1; D may be TRBD2 (5 bases). The germline gives CDR1 SGHNT, CDR2 YYREEE (reference sequence). The CDR3 totals 13 residues. Between the trimmed V and J ends, which lost 1 base and 9 bases, there was a span of 11 bases. The CDR3 nucleotides read TGTGCCAGCAGCTTGTCGGGAACGGGTGAGCAGTTCTTC. Amino acids: CASSLSGTGEQFF.

This clonotype occurred a few times. The rearrangement joins TRBV2 to TRBJ2-7, with 7 bases that match TRBD1. The CDR3 spans 16 residues. CDR1 and CDR2 from the germline V gene are SNHLY and FYNNEI. The ends lost 2 bases at V and 2 bases at J; junction bases unmatched: 9. CDR3 coding DNA: TGTGCCAGCAGTGAATCTAGGGGACAGACGACCTACGAGCAGTACTTC. It translates to CASSESRGQTTYEQYF.

The CDR3 sequence: CASSPRPVGPAYEQYF. CDR3 coding DNA: TGTGCCAGCAGCCCACGGCCGGTTGGGCCAGCCTACGAGCAGTACTTC. This chain uses TRBV7-6 with TRBJ2-7; D remains unclear. CDR1 and CDR2 (germline): SGHVS, FNYEAQ. CDR3 length: 16 residues. Trimming stripped 5 bases from V and 2 bases from J, with 19 bases between.

This clonotype was seen a few times. V and J are TRBV29-1 and TRBJ2-4; possible D gene TRBD2, 5 bases. The CDR3 is 13 amino acids. Trimming cost V 3 bases and J 8 bases, with 14 bases left between them. CDR1 and CDR2 (germline): SQVTM, ANQGSEA. The chain's CDR3 is CSVDEGLRDIQYF. For the CDR3, the DNA is TGCAGCGTTGATGAGGGCCTCCGAGACATTCAGTACTTC.

This clonotype has more than one count but fewer than ten. This sequence joins TRBV4-1 and TRBJ1-5; unclear D gene. The CDR3 loop spans 16 amino acids. Trimming took off 0 bases at V and 6 bases at J, with 15 bases between the two ends. Germline V gives CDR1 MGHRA, CDR2 YSYEKL. CDR3 sequence: CASSQELGIKFQPQHF. CDR3 nucleotide sequence: TGCGCCAGCAGCCAAGAATTGGGGATTAAGTTTCAGCCCCAGCATTTT.

The V and J genes are TRBV19 and TRBJ1-1; D perhaps matches TRBD1 (5 bases). The CDR3 has 13 residues. Germline CDR1 LNHDA, CDR2 SQIVND (reference sequence). The ends were cut back, 5 bases at V and 1 base at J, with 8 bases in the middle. In DNA form, the CDR3 reads TGTGCCAGTAGTGCCACAGGGAACACTGAAGCTTTCTTT. Protein product: CASSATGNTEAFF.

This clonotype was detected many times. The genes are TRBV7-2 and TRBJ2-7, with D perhaps being TRBD1 or TRBD2 (5 bases each). CDR1 SGHTA and CDR2 FQGNSA come from the germline V gene. V dropped 1 base and J dropped 6 bases, with 13 bases sitting between them. The CDR3 contains 14 residues. This chain's CDR3 is CASSLGPGAGEQYF. The CDR3 region has the DNA TGTGCCAGCAGCTTAGGACCCGGGGCAGGCGAGCAGTACTTC.

The V call is TRBV7-2, the J call TRBJ1-1; D unresolved. Germline values: CDR1 SGHTA, CDR2 FQGNSA. This CDR3 spans 12 amino acids. The ends were cut back, 5 bases at V and 6 bases at J, with 10 bases in the middle. The CDR3 DNA follows: TGTGCCAGCAGCCCGAGGTTACCTGAAGCTTTCTTT. Encoded protein: CASSPRLPEAFF.

This clonotype was seen repeatedly, ten times or more. The genes are TRBV7-8 and TRBJ2-7; the D gene is possibly TRBD1 (6 bases). This CDR3 region has 16 residues. The germline gives CDR1 SGHVS, CDR2 FQNEAQ. The germline V and J ends were trimmed by 3 bases and 0 bases, with 15 bases remaining between them. The CDR3 is CASSLPPTGNSYEQYF. DNA of the CDR3: TGTGCCAGCAGCTTGCCCCCGACAGGCAACTCCTACGAGCAGTACTTC.

The gene calls are TRBV7-3 and TRBJ2-3, with 8 bases matching TRBD2. Losses at the gene ends were 4 bases for V and 2 bases for J; bases not matched to a gene: 5. Germline V gives CDR1 SGHTA, CDR2 FQGTGA. The CDR3 covers 15 residues. Here the CDR3 reads CASSSQRGLTDTQYF. In nucleotides, the CDR3 is TGTGCCAGCAGCTCGCAGCGGGGGCTCACAGATACGCAGTATTTT.